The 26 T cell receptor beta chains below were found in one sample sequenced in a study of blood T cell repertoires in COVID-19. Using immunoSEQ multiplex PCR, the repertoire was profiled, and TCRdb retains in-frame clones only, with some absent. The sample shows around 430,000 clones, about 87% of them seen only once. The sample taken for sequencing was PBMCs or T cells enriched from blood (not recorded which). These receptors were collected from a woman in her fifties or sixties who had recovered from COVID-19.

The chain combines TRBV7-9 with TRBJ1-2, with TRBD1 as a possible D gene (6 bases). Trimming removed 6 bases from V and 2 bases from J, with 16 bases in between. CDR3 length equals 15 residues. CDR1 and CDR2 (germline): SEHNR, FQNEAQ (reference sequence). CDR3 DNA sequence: TGTGCCAGCAGGAAAGAGGGGGGGCTCAACTATGGCTACACCTTC. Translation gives CASRKEGGLNYGYTF.

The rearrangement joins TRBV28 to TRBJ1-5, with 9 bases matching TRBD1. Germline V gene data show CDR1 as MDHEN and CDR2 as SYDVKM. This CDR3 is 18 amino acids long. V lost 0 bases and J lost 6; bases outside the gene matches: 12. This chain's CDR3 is CASSLWGQGAVELQPQHF. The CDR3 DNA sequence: TGTGCCAGCAGTTTATGGGGACAGGGAGCGGTCGAGCTTCAGCCCCAGCATTTT.

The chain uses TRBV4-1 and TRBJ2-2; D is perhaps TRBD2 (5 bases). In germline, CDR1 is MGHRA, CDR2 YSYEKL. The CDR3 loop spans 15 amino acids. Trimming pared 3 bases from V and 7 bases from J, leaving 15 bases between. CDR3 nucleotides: TGCGCCAGCAGCCAGGGTAGCGAGGTCATCGGGGAGCTGTTTTTT. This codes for CASSQGSEVIGELFF.

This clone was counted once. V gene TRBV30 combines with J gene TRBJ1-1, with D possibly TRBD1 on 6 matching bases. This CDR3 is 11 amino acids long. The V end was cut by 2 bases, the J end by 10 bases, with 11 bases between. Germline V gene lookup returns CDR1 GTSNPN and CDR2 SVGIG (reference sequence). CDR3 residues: CAWSLRTAAFF. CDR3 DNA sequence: TGTGCCTGGAGTCTCCGGACAGCAGCTTTCTTT.

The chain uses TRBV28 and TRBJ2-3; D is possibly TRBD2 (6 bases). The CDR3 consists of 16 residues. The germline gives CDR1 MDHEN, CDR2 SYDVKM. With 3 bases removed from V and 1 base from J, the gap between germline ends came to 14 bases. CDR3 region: CASSFHRASGTDTQYF. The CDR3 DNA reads TGTGCCAGCAGTTTCCACCGGGCTAGCGGCACAGATACGCAGTATTTT.

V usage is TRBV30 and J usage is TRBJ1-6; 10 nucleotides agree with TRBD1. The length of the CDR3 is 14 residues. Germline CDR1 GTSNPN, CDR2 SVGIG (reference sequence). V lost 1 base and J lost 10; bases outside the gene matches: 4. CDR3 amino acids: CAWSGDRGWSPLHF. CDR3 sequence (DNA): TGTGCCTGGAGTGGGGACAGGGGCTGGTCACCCCTCCACTTT.

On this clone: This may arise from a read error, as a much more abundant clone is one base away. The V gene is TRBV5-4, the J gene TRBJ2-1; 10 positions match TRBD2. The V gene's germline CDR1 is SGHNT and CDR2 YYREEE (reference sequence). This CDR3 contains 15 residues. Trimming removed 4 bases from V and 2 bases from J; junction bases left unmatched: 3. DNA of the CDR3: TGTGCCAGCAGCCAAGCGGGGGGGCCCTACAATGAGCAGTTCTTC. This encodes CASSQAGGPYNEQFF. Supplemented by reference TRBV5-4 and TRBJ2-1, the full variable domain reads ETGVTQSPTHLIKTRGQQVTLRCSSQSGHNTVSWYQQALGQGPQFIFQYYREEENGRGNFPPRFSGLQFPNYSSELNVNALELDDSALYLCASSQAGGPYNEQFFGPGTRLTVL.

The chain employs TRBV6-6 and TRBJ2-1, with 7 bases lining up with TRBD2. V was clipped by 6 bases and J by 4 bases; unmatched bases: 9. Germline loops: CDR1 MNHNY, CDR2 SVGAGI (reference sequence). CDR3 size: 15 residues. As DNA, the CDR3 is TGTGCCAGCAGGAAGATAGCGGGCCTGTACAATGAGCAGTTCTTC. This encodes CASRKIAGLYNEQFF.

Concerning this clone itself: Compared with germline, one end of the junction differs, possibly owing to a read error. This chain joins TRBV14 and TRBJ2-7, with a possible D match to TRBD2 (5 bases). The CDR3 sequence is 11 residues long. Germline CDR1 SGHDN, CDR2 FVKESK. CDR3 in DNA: TGTGCCAGCAGCGAGGGATGGAAACTGCACTTC. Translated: CASSEGWKLHF.

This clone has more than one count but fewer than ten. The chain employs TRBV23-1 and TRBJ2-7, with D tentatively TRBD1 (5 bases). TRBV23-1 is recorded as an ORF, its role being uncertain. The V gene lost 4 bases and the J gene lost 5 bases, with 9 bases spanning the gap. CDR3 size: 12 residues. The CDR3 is CASSRQGDEQYF. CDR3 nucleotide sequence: TGCGCCAGCAGTCGCCAGGGTGACGAGCAGTACTTC.

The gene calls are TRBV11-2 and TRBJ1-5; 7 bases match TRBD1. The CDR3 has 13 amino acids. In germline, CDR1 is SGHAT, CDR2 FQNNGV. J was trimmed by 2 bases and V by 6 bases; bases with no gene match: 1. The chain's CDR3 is CASSTGGNQPQHF. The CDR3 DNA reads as TGTGCCAGCAGTACAGGGGGCAATCAGCCCCAGCATTTT.

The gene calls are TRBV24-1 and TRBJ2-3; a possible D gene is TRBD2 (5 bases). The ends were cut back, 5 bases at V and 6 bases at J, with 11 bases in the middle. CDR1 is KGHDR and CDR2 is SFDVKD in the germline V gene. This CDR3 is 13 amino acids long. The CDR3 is CATSGRTWDTQYF. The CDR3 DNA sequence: TGTGCCACCAGTGGGAGGACGTGGGATACGCAGTATTTT.

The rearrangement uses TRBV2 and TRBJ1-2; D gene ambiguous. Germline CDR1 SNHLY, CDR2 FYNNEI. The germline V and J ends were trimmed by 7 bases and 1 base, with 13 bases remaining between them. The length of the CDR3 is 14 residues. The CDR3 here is CASNMLEGNYGYTF. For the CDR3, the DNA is TGTGCCAGCAACATGCTGGAGGGTAACTATGGCTACACCTTC.

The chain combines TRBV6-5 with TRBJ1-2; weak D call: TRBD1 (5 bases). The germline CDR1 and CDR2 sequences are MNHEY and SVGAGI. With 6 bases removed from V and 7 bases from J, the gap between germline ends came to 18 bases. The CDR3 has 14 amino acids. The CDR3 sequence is CASRLDGGMGGYTF. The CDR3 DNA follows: TGTGCCAGCAGACTCGATGGGGGGATGGGTGGCTACACCTTC.

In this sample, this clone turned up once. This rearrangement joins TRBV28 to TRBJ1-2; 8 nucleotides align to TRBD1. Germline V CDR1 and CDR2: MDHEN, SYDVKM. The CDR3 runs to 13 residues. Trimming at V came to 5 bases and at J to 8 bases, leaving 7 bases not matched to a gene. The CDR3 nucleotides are TGTGCCAGCAGTCTCAGGGGGCGTAGGGGCTACACCTTC. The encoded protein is CASSLRGRRGYTF.

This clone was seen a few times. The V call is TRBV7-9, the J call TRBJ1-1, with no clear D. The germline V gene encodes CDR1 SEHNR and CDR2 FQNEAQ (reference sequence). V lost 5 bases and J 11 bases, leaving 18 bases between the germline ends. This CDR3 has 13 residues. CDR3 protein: CASSPPSTSDAFF. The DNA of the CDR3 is TGTGCCAGCAGCCCACCCTCGACAAGTGACGCTTTCTTT.

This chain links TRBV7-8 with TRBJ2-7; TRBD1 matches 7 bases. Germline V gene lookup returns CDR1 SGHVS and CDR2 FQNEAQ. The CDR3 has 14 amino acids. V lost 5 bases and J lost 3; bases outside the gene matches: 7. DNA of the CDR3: TGTGCCAGCAGCGTACAGGGGCGGTTCTACGAGCAGTACTTC. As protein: CASSVQGRFYEQYF.

Here the CDR3 DNA reads TGCGCCAGCAGCCTGCTGTTGGAGAAAAACATTCAGTACTTC. This translates into CASSLLLEKNIQYF. The V and J genes are TRBV5-1 and TRBJ2-4; D is unresolved. Per germline, CDR1 SGHRS and CDR2 YFSETQ. V lost 4 bases, J lost 4 bases, and 12 bases lay in between. CDR3 length: 14 residues.

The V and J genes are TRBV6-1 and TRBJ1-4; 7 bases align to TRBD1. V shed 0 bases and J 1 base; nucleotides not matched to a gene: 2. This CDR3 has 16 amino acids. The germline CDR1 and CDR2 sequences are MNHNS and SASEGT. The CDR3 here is CASSEAGQITNEKLFF. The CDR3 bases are TGTGCCAGCAGTGAAGCGGGACAGATAACTAATGAAAAACTGTTTTTT.

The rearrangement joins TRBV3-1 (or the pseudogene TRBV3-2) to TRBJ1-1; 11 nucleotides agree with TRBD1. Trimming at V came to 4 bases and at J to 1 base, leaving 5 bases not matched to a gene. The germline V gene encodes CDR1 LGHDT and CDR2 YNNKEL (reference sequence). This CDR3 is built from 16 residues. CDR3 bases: TGTGCCAGCAGCCCCCGGACAGGGGGCTGGAACACTGAAGCTTTCTTT. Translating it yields CASSPRTGGWNTEAFF.

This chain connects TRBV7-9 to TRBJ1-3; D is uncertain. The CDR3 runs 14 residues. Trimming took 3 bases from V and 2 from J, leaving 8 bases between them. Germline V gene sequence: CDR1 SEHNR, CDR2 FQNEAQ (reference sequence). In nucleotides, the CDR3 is TGTGCCAGCAGCTTTACTAAGCCTGGAAACACCATATATTTT. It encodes CASSFTKPGNTIYF.

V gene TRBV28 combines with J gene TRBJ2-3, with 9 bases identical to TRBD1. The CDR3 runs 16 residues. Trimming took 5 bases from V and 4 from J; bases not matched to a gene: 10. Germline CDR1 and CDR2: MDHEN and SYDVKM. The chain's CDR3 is CASSPRQGGRADTQYF. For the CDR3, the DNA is TGTGCCAGCAGTCCCAGACAGGGGGGGCGAGCAGATACGCAGTATTTT. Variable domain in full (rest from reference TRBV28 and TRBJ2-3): DVKVTQSSRYLVKRTGEKVFLECVQDMDHENMFWYRQDPGLGLRLIYFSYDVKMKEKGDIPEGYSVSREKKERFSLILESASTNQTSMYLCASSPRQGGRADTQYFGPGTRLTVL.

The CDR3 sequence: CASSLEGAKGNTIYF. CDR3 in DNA: TGCGCCAGCAGCTTAGAGGGGGCGAAGGGAAACACCATATATTTT. V is TRBV5-1 and J is TRBJ1-3, with 7 bases aligning to TRBD1. V shed 2 bases and J 4 bases; nucleotides not matched to a gene: 6. Germline V CDR1 and CDR2: SGHRS, YFSETQ. The CDR3 extends over 15 amino acids.

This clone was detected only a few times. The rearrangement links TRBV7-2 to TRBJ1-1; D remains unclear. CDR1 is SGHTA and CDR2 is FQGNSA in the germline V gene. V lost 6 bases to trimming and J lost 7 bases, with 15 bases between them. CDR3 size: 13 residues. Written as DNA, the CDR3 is TGTGCCAGCAGGGGCAGCCTGTATGGTGAAGCTTTCTTT. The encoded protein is CASRGSLYGEAFF.

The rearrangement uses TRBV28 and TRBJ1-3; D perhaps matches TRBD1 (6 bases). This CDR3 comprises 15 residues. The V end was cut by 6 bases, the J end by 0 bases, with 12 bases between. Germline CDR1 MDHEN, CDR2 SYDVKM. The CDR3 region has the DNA TGTGCCAGCAGCCGACAGGCACTCTCTGGAAACACCATATATTTT. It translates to CASSRQALSGNTIYF.

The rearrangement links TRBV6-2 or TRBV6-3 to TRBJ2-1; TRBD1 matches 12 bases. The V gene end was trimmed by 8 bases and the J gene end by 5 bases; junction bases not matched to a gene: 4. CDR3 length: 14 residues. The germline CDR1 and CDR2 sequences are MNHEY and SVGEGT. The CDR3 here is CASGRDRGHNEQFF. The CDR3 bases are TGTGCCAGCGGCCGGGACAGGGGGCACAATGAGCAGTTCTTC.